This T cell receptor beta chain was captured in a study of blood T cell repertoires in COVID-19. Study at large: Sites in the United States, Italy and Spain provided acute and convalescent COVID-19 samples. From T cells, B-cell-depleted T cells, or PBMCs came the material, which was cDNA or gDNA.

Participants were aged about 18 to 100 years from approximately 23 US areas. Each participant's cohort was designated according to participant-reported clinical history. TCRdb keeps only in-frame clones here, not all; method: immunoSEQ multiplex PCR. In the table there are fewer than 250,000 clones, 65% to 85% of which are singletons. The CDR3 is made up of 15 amino acids. With V trimmed by 4 bases and J by 0 bases, 5 bases remained unmatched. Germline CDR1 is MDHEN and CDR2 is SYDVKM. The V gene is TRBV28, the J gene TRBJ2-7; 8 bases map to TRBD1. This sequence originates from a woman under 40 who had recovered from COVID-19. Sequences were obtained from PBMCs or T cells enriched from blood (not recorded which). CDR3 bases: TGTGCCAGCAGTTCAGATACAGGGGGCTCCTACGAGCAGTACTTC. Encoded protein: CASSSDTGGSYEQYF.